The 30 T cell receptor beta chains given below trace back to one sample, sequenced in a study of T cells in women clearing cervical HPV infection. The method was immunoSEQ multiplex PCR; TCRdb's version includes in-frame clones alone and lacks a portion of them. In total, the table holds 45,000 to 55,000 clones. The sequenced sample was blood buffy coat. These TCRs come from a woman between 18 and 75 years old with a cervical HPV16 infection that either progressed to CIN3+ or cleared (not recorded which).

Regarding this clone: With the read ending 3 residues before the CDR3 end, the germline J gene is used to fill in that end. The J gene is TRBJ2-1, the V gene TRBV5-4; 9 bases map to TRBD2. CDR3 length equals 14 residues. With V trimmed by 1 base and J by 5 bases, 1 base remained unmatched. Germline values: CDR1 SGHNT, CDR2 YYREEE (reference sequence). Incomplete CDR3 DNA: TGTGCCAGCAGCTTGTCTAGCGGGGACAATGAG. Its protein is CASSLSSGDNE. The entire CDR3 sequence reads CASSLSSGDNEQFF.

Concerning this clone: The CDR3 extends 3 residues past the end of the read, so its final part is completed from the germline J gene. The J gene is TRBJ2-7, the V gene TRBV18, with TRBD2 matching over 11 bases. V trimming: 6 bases; J trimming: 3 bases; junction bases outside the gene matches: 16. This CDR3 spans 18 amino acids. Germline loops: CDR1 KGHSH, CDR2 LQKENI. CDR3 DNA (partial): TGTGCCAGCTCCCCAATGGCCGAACTAGCGGGAGAAGGCTACGAG. This gives the protein CASSPMAELAGEGYE. The entire CDR3 is CASSPMAELAGEGYEQYF.

In the case of this clone: The CDR3 end lies 3 residues beyond the end of the read and is filled in from the germline J gene. The rearrangement joins TRBV5-8 to TRBJ1-5, with a possible D match to TRBD1 (5 bases). The CDR3 spans 13 residues. Per germline, CDR1 SGHTS and CDR2 YDEGEE. The CDR3: CASSLIGDGPQHF. The sequenced CDR3 bases are TGTGCCAGCAGCTTAATAGGGGATGGACCC.

As regards this clone: The read ends 3 residues early relative to the CDR3; the germline J gene fills the gap. This chain joins TRBV9 and TRBJ1-1; D might be TRBD1 (6 bases). Germline CDR1 SGDLS, CDR2 YYNGEE. Trimming cost V 1 base and J 1 base, with 11 bases left between them. This CDR3 has 15 residues. Here the CDR3 reads CASSVTGIRNTEAFF. The CDR3 bases that were read are TGTGCCAGCAGCGTAACAGGGATACGGAACACTGAA.

Note on this clone: Read coverage stops 3 residues before the CDR3 terminus; the germline J gene supplies the remainder. V and J are TRBV14 and TRBJ2-1; a weak D match, TRBD2 (6 bases). This CDR3 region has 17 residues. V was clipped by 1 base and J by 9 bases, with 22 bases between them. Per germline, CDR1 SGHDN and CDR2 FVKESK. The CDR3 here is CASSQVRRRLGVGEQFF. The part of the CDR3 DNA that was read is TGTGCCAGCAGCCAAGTTAGGCGGCGACTAGGGGTAGGTGAG.

As to this clone: With the read ending 3 residues before the CDR3 end, the germline J gene is used to fill in that end. V gene TRBV5-1 combines with J gene TRBJ2-5; possible D gene TRBD1, 6 bases. Germline V gene lookup returns CDR1 SGHRS and CDR2 YFSETQ. The CDR3 is 13 residues long. V dropped 1 base and J dropped 2 bases, with 6 bases sitting between them. CDR3 amino acids: CASSLQGQETQYF. The sequenced CDR3 bases are TGCGCCAGCAGCTTGCAGGGGCAAGAGACC.

As concerns this clone: The read is 3 residues too short to cover the CDR3 end, so that end is filled in from the germline J gene. The rearrangement uses TRBV7-8 and TRBJ2-5; 9 positions match TRBD2. This CDR3 is built from 15 residues. V lost 6 bases and J lost 1; bases outside the gene matches: 6. CDR1 and CDR2 (germline): SGHVS, FQNEAQ. Partial CDR3 DNA: TGTGCCAGCAGTTCCCTAGCGGGGAGCCAAGAGACC. This encodes CASSSLAGSQET. The full CDR3 protein is CASSSLAGSQETQYF.

A remark on this clone: The read falls 3 residues short of the CDR3 end, and the missing part is taken from the germline J gene. J is TRBJ2-5 and V is TRBV7-8, with 9 positions matching TRBD1. The V segment lost 5 bases and the J segment 2 bases; nucleotides outside the gene matches: 6. The CDR3 spans 15 residues. Germline V lookup: CDR1 SGHVS, CDR2 FQNEAQ. The chain's CDR3 is CASSKGTGRQETQYF. The part of the CDR3 DNA that was read is TGTGCCAGCAGCAAGGGGACAGGGCGACAAGAGACC.

For this clone: The CDR3 extends 3 residues past the end of the read, so its final part is completed from the germline J gene. The chain links TRBV20-1 to TRBJ2-3; D is unclear. There are 15 residues in the CDR3. Trimming removed 6 bases from V and 0 bases from J, with 16 bases in between. Germline V gives CDR1 DFQATT, CDR2 SNEGSKA (reference sequence). The CDR3 is CSAQPARGSTDTQYF. CDR3 bases read: TGCAGTGCCCAACCCGCTCGCGGTAGCACAGATACG.

As to this clone: Coverage ceases 3 residues before the CDR3 finishes, and the germline J gene fills in the end. The chain has TRBV20-1 and TRBJ2-7; 7 positions agree with TRBD1. The CDR3 totals 13 residues. Trimming cost V 3 bases and J 2 bases; bases outside gene matches: 4. The germline V gene has CDR1 DFQATT and CDR2 SNEGSKA (reference sequence). The DNA read from the CDR3 is TGCAGTGCTAGTTCAGGGACAGCCTACGAG. The encoded protein is CSASSGTAYE. From start to end, the CDR3 is CSASSGTAYEQYF.

Concerning this clone: Sequencing ends 3 residues short of the CDR3 end; the germline J gene provides the rest. The chain is built from TRBV18 and TRBJ2-3, with D possibly TRBD2 on 6 matching bases. V was clipped by 0 bases and J by 4 bases, with 8 bases between them. The CDR3 spans 14 residues. Germline CDR1 KGHSH, CDR2 LQKENI. CDR3 DNA (partial): TGTGCCAGCTCACCACCGCGGGGTTCAGATACG. Translating gives CASSPPRGSDT. The full CDR3 sequence reads CASSPPRGSDTQYF.

Comment on this clone: The DNA ends 3 residues before the CDR3 does, and the rest of the CDR3 is filled in from the germline J gene. This chain connects TRBV7-9 to TRBJ2-2; maybe TRBD1 (6 bases). Germline CDR1 is SEHNR and CDR2 is FQNEAQ (reference sequence). The CDR3 is made up of 15 amino acids. Deletions cut 5 bases from V and 4 bases from J, with 14 bases between. CDR3 protein: CASSPTPTGTGELFF. The DNA read from the CDR3 is TGTGCCAGCAGCCCAACCCCGACAGGCACCGGGGAG.

On this clone itself: From the germline J gene comes the end of the CDR3, since the read stops 3 residues before it. This chain connects TRBV7-9 to TRBJ2-5; the match to TRBD2 covers 9 bases. The CDR3 has 14 residues. Losses at the gene ends were 6 bases for V and 1 base for J; bases not matched to a gene: 3. Germline-derived CDR1 and CDR2 are SEHNR and FQNEAQ (reference sequence). The chain's CDR3 is CASSYSGGQETQYF. The DNA read from the CDR3 is TGTGCCAGCAGTTATAGCGGGGGCCAAGAGACC.

The CDR3 bases that were read are TGTGCCTGGGGGACAGGGGGGCCC. It translates to CAWGTGGP. The CDR3 in its entirety is CAWGTGGPQHF. This chain links TRBV30 with TRBJ1-5; 11 positions match TRBD1. The read stops 3 residues short of the end of the CDR3; the missing end is completed from the germline J gene. Germline CDR1 reads GTSNPN; CDR2 reads SVGIG (reference sequence). This CDR3 is built from 11 residues. V gave up 5 bases and J gave up 9 bases; unmatched junction bases: 0.

Remarks on this clone: The CDR3 extends 3 residues past the end of the read, so its final part is completed from the germline J gene. The rearrangement uses TRBV2 and TRBJ2-3, with 7 bases fitting TRBD2. The V gene's germline CDR1 is SNHLY and CDR2 FYNNEI. The junction had 8 bases not matched to a gene; V was cut back by 4 bases and J by 4 bases. The CDR3 runs 15 residues. The CDR3 sequence: CASSVHPGLPDTQYF. Incomplete CDR3 DNA: TGTGCCAGCAGTGTTCACCCGGGACTACCAGATACG.

The sequenced part of the CDR3 DNA is TGTGCCAGTAGTCTCCTCGCCGGGACAGGGGGCAGTGAG. It translates to CASSLLAGTGGSE. The whole CDR3 protein is CASSLLAGTGGSEQFF. This chain links TRBV19 with TRBJ2-1; TRBD1 aligns across 12 bases. Sequencing ends 3 residues short of the CDR3 end; the germline J gene provides the rest. J lost 9 bases, V lost 5 bases, and 11 bases had no gene match. Germline lookup yields CDR1 LNHDA and CDR2 SQIVND (reference sequence). The CDR3 totals 16 residues.

For this clone: The read ends 3 residues before the CDR3 terminus; that terminus is restored from the germline J gene. The V and J genes are TRBV4-1 and TRBJ2-5; no clear D gene. The CDR3 loop spans 15 amino acids. From germline, CDR1 is MGHRA and CDR2 YSYEKL. Trimming shortened V by 2 bases and J by 1 base, and 11 bases separated the two germline ends. Incomplete CDR3 DNA: TGCGCCAGCAGCCAATCCCTCGTCGGCCAAGAGACC. Translating gives CASSQSLVGQET. The full CDR3 sequence reads CASSQSLVGQETQYF.

With respect to this clone: The CDR3 goes on 3 residues after the read ends, and that part is filled in from the germline J gene. The chain carries TRBV18 and TRBJ2-7; D unresolved. There are 12 residues in the CDR3. The ends were cut back, 3 bases at V and 5 bases at J, with 8 bases in the middle. Germline CDR1 KGHSH, CDR2 LQKENI. The covered CDR3 bases are TGTGCCAGCTCACCTCTTGAGGACGAG. Its translation: CASSPLEDE. The whole CDR3 is CASSPLEDEQYF. Complete variable domain (other parts from reference TRBV18 and TRBJ2-7): NAGVMQNPRHLVRRRGQEARLRCSPMKGHSHVYWYRQLPEEGLKFMVYLQKENIIDESGMPKERFSAEFPKEGPSILRIQQVVRGDSAAYFCASSPLEDEQYFGPGTRLTVT.

A word on this clone: Coverage ceases 3 residues before the CDR3 finishes, and the germline J gene fills in the end. The V call is TRBV29-1, the J call TRBJ1-2, with a tentative D call TRBD1 (5 bases). The V and J ends lost 4 bases and 0 bases respectively, with 9 bases between them. The CDR3 covers 13 residues. Germline V gene sequence: CDR1 SQVTM, CDR2 ANQGSEA. The CDR3 bases that were read are TGCAGCGTTGTAGGACACACTAACTATGGC. It codes for CSVVGHTNYG. The full-length CDR3 reads as CSVVGHTNYGYTF.

Of note for this clone: The read finishes 3 residues shy of the CDR3 end, and the germline J gene is used to complete it. This chain uses TRBV5-1 with TRBJ1-2; D uncertain. Per germline, CDR1 SGHRS and CDR2 YFSETQ. This CDR3 comprises 20 residues. V shed 0 bases and J shed 1 base, with 25 bases lying between them. The sequenced part of the CDR3 DNA is TGCGCCAGCAGCTTGGGGTTGCGGGGTTACTCGAATACCCTTAACTATGGC. It encodes CASSLGLRGYSNTLNYG. The full CDR3 is CASSLGLRGYSNTLNYGYTF.

On this clone itself: The read gets to within 3 residues of the CDR3 end, and the germline J gene fills in the rest. The chain joins TRBV20-1 to TRBJ2-5; the match to TRBD1 covers 8 bases. J gave up 2 bases and V 4 bases, and 9 bases lay outside the gene matches. Germline CDR1 is DFQATT and CDR2 is SNEGSKA (reference sequence). This CDR3 region has 15 residues. CDR3 in amino acids: CSATSTGTGQETQYF. CDR3 DNA, as far as it was read: TGCAGTGCTACTAGCACCGGGACAGGACAAGAGACC.

Concerning this clone: The read is 3 residues too short to cover the CDR3 end, so that end is filled in from the germline J gene. The chain has TRBV5-1 and TRBJ2-2, with 7 bases matching TRBD1. CDR1 and CDR2 from the germline V gene are SGHRS and YFSETQ. The ends lost 0 bases at V and 5 bases at J; junction bases unmatched: 10. This CDR3 comprises 17 residues. The part of the CDR3 DNA that was read is TGCGCCAGCAGCTTGGCGATGACAGGGTGGAGGACCGGGGAG. This gives the protein CASSLAMTGWRTGE. The entire CDR3 is CASSLAMTGWRTGELFF.

A note on this clone: Coverage ceases 3 residues before the CDR3 finishes, and the germline J gene fills in the end. The chain combines TRBV7-3 with TRBJ2-3; D is uncertain. Trimming cost V 4 bases and J 1 base, with 6 bases left between them. The CDR3 sequence is 13 residues long. From germline, CDR1 is SGHTA and CDR2 FQGTGA. CDR3 DNA (partial): TGTGCCAGCAGCTCCCCCGGCACAGATACG. It specifies CASSSPGTDT. The CDR3 as a whole reads CASSSPGTDTQYF. The whole variable domain, remainder taken from reference TRBV7-3 and TRBJ2-3, is GAGVSQTPSNKVTEKGKYVELRCDPISGHTALYWYRQSLGQGPEFLIYFQGTGAADDSGLPNDRFFAVRPEGSVSTLKIQRTERGDSAVYLCASSSPGTDTQYFGPGTRLTVL.

Notes on this clone: The read gets to within 3 residues of the CDR3 end, and the germline J gene fills in the rest. V usage is TRBV6-2 or TRBV6-3 and J usage is TRBJ1-6; TRBD1 agrees at 12 bases. Looked up from germline, CDR1 is MNHEY and CDR2 is SVGEGT. Trimming took 6 bases from V and 6 from J; bases not matched to a gene: 6. This CDR3 region has 16 residues. The part of the CDR3 DNA that was read is TGTGCCAGCAGCGGGACAGGGGGCGTCGTTAATTCACCC. Its translation: CASSGTGGVVNSP. The entire CDR3 protein is CASSGTGGVVNSPLHF.

Remarks on this clone: The read terminates 3 residues before the CDR3 end, so the remaining end is supplied by the germline J gene. The rearrangement uses TRBV19 and TRBJ2-1; possibly TRBD2 for D (6 bases). This CDR3 has 14 amino acids. CDR1 LNHDA and CDR2 SQIVND come from the germline V gene (reference sequence). Between the trimmed V and J ends, which lost 4 bases and 4 bases, there was a span of 11 bases. Incomplete CDR3 DNA: TGTGCCAGTAGTACACGCGGGGAGTACAATGAG. This translates into CASSTRGEYNE. In full, the CDR3 reads CASSTRGEYNEQFF.

Concerning this clone itself: The DNA ends 3 residues before the CDR3 does, and the rest of the CDR3 is filled in from the germline J gene. The rearrangement joins TRBV19 to TRBJ1-5, with TRBD1 matching over 7 bases. The CDR3 runs 19 residues. Trimming removed 6 bases from V and 0 bases from J; junction bases left unmatched: 17. Germline loops: CDR1 LNHDA, CDR2 SQIVND (reference sequence). CDR3 bases read: TGTGCCAGTAGCCTTTTCTGGGACAGCCAGCCCTATAGCAATCAGCCC. This translates into CASSLFWDSQPYSNQP. The whole CDR3 region reads CASSLFWDSQPYSNQPQHF. Variable domain in full (rest from reference TRBV19 and TRBJ1-5): DGGITQSPKYLFRKEGQNVTLSCEQNLNHDAMYWYRQDPGQGLRLIYYSQIVNDFQKGDIAEGYSVSREKKESFPLTVTSAQKNPTAFYLCASSLFWDSQPYSNQPQHFGDGTRLSIL.

As concerns this clone: The read comes to an end 3 residues before the CDR3 does, leaving the germline J gene to fill in the end. The rearrangement uses TRBV5-1 and TRBJ2-3, with D perhaps TRBD1 (5 bases). Germline CDR1 SGHRS, CDR2 YFSETQ. The V gene lost 3 bases and the J gene lost 2 bases, with 7 bases spanning the gap. The CDR3 is 13 amino acids. The CDR3: CASSSGLTDTQYF. The sequenced part of the CDR3 DNA is TGCGCCAGCAGCTCAGGGCTCACAGATACG.

Remarks on this clone: The sequence runs out 3 residues before the end of the CDR3; the remainder is reconstructed from the germline J gene. This chain connects TRBV7-2 to TRBJ1-4; perhaps TRBD1 as D (5 bases). Germline-derived CDR1 and CDR2 are SGHTA and FQGNSA. CDR3 size: 13 residues. V gave up 5 bases and J gave up 8 bases, with 12 bases separating them. The sequenced part of the CDR3 DNA is TGTGCCAGCAGCCTCGGTAGGGGAGAAAAA. Translated: CASSLGRGEK. The entire CDR3 protein is CASSLGRGEKLFF.

In the case of this clone: The CDR3 end lies 3 residues beyond the end of the read and is filled in from the germline J gene. The chain combines TRBV7-9 with TRBJ1-5, with D possibly TRBD1 on 5 matching bases. From germline, CDR1 is SEHNR and CDR2 FQNEAQ (reference sequence). The CDR3 contains 14 residues. Trimming took off 5 bases at V and 7 bases at J, with 15 bases between the two ends. The sequenced part of the CDR3 DNA is TGTGCCAGCAGCCCGGGGGGAGTTGGACAGCCC. Amino acid sequence: CASSPGGVGQP. The full CDR3 protein reads CASSPGGVGQPQHF.

Turning to this clone: The CDR3 end lies 3 residues beyond the end of the read and is filled in from the germline J gene. This chain joins TRBV2 and TRBJ1-2; D ambiguous. CDR1 is SNHLY, CDR2 FYNNEI, per germline. This CDR3 spans 15 amino acids. Trimming stripped 7 bases from V and 5 bases from J, with 20 bases between. This chain's CDR3 is CASKSVISRGYGYTF. The CDR3 bases that were read are TGTGCCAGCAAATCCGTAATCTCCAGAGGGTATGGC.